This entry features one T cell receptor beta chain sequence. From germline, CDR1 is LNHDA and CDR2 SQIVND (reference sequence). Trimming took 5 bases from V and 3 from J, leaving 16 bases between them. The CDR3 runs to 16 residues. The record originates from a study of glioma-infiltrating T cells after dendritic cell vaccination. Sequencing was performed with immunoSEQ multiplex PCR; in TCRdb, only in-frame clones are kept and a portion is missing. This table holds 65,000 to 90,000 clones, over 70% found once. The V call is TRBV19, the J call TRBJ1-4; possibly TRBD1 for D (6 bases). The sequencing used blood, collected before dendritic cell vaccination. The source of this sequence is a human donor with glioblastoma. The CDR3 DNA reads TGTGCCAGTAGTGCCCCATCAGGGGTTGCTAATGAAAAACTGTTTTTT. Its protein is CASSAPSGVANEKLFF.